Listed below are T cell receptor beta chains from one sample, sequenced in a study of T cells after yellow fever vaccination. MiXCR was run by TCRdb on the 5' RACE reads, yielding one entry per CDR3 protein. This table holds 250,000 or so distinct CDR3 sequences, roughly 4% found once. Source: PBMCs, taken 15 days after the yellow fever booster vaccination. These receptors came from a man aged 18 to 29 who received the YFV17D yellow fever vaccine. CDR3s leave out the opening cysteine and the closing phenylalanine or tryptophan. Fields, in order: clone size, V gene, D gene, CDR3 protein. The D gene is left open where the match is weak. Clone sizes are given selectively: once, few, many, or a class where the clone is expanded.

abundance: many
v_gene: TRBV9
d_gene: -
CDR3aa: ASRPLPTAATDTQY

abundance: many
v_gene: TRBV7-9
d_gene: -
CDR3aa: ASSFGDRLYGYT

abundance: many
v_gene: TRBV28
d_gene: -
CDR3aa: ASRHRRLDQPQH

abundance: many
v_gene: TRBV7-2
d_gene: -
CDR3aa: ASSQDGLRGNT

abundance: few
v_gene: TRBV7-6
d_gene: TRBD2
CDR3aa: ASSNSGSGGVEQF

abundance: many
v_gene: TRBV7-8
d_gene: -
CDR3aa: ASSVADLEAGELF

abundance: many
v_gene: TRBV5-4
d_gene: TRBD1
CDR3aa: ASSYYQDRAVTDTQY

abundance: many
v_gene: TRBV20-1
d_gene: -
CDR3aa: SARDRVHTGELF

abundance: many
v_gene: TRBV5-5
d_gene: -
CDR3aa: ASSLDVGNLDSYEQY

abundance: many
v_gene: TRBV7-2
d_gene: -
CDR3aa: ASSPRAVSYGYT

abundance: many
v_gene: TRBV20-1
d_gene: -
CDR3aa: SARDQGGTGELF

abundance: many
v_gene: TRBV7-2
d_gene: TRBD1
CDR3aa: ASRGDRGNLLNTEAF

abundance: many
v_gene: TRBV6-2/TRBV6-3
d_gene: TRBD1
CDR3aa: ASSWTGTTYEQY

abundance: -
v_gene: TRBV4-1
d_gene: -
CDR3aa: ASSQANTYNQPQH

abundance: many
v_gene: TRBV7-2
d_gene: TRBD2
CDR3aa: ASSFAASGYLDTDTQY

abundance: many
v_gene: TRBV7-2
d_gene: -
CDR3aa: ASSPGRLLANYGYT

abundance: many
v_gene: TRBV5-1
d_gene: -
CDR3aa: ASSLMSGIRNSPLH

abundance: many
v_gene: TRBV5-1
d_gene: -
CDR3aa: ASSGQTYEQY

abundance: -
v_gene: TRBV19
d_gene: -
CDR3aa: ASSRTGHANTEAF

abundance: many
v_gene: TRBV12-3/TRBV12-4
d_gene: -
CDR3aa: ASSSTPRVIYGYT

abundance: many
v_gene: TRBV20-1
d_gene: TRBD1
CDR3aa: SARQGDYEQY

abundance: many
v_gene: TRBV12-5
d_gene: -
CDR3aa: ASGSGLSYNSPLH

abundance: -
v_gene: TRBV9
d_gene: -
CDR3aa: ASSPRDTHYEQY

abundance: many
v_gene: TRBV29-1
d_gene: -
CDR3aa: SVALTGSNIQY

abundance: many
v_gene: TRBV7-2
d_gene: TRBD2
CDR3aa: ASSHPASGGYNEQF

abundance: many
v_gene: TRBV5-5
d_gene: -
CDR3aa: ASSLSAGIDTEAF

abundance: many
v_gene: TRBV7-3
d_gene: -
CDR3aa: ASSLTSTTENEQF

abundance: -
v_gene: TRBV5-5
d_gene: -
CDR3aa: ASSLLQRANYGYT

abundance: many
v_gene: TRBV25-1
d_gene: -
CDR3aa: ASSEPGRYNNEQF

abundance: many
v_gene: TRBV7-9
d_gene: -
CDR3aa: ASSSSPGAAPNEKLF

abundance: many
v_gene: TRBV20-1
d_gene: TRBD1
CDR3aa: SGALWGTGAINEKLF

abundance: many
v_gene: TRBV27
d_gene: TRBD2
CDR3aa: ASSLGLAGYNEQF